The 24 T cell receptor beta chains below were found in one sample sequenced in a study of T-cell reconstitution after alpha-beta-depleted transplantation in children. Unique molecular identifiers tagged the TCRbeta library. TCRdb called the PCR reads again in MiXCR, with one record for every CDR3 protein. The data show 480,000 or so distinct CDR3 sequences, over 9.5% seen once. Here the sequenced sample was PBMCs, taken before TCRalphabeta/CD19-depleted stem cell transplant. Every receptor here comes from a child aged 2 to 15 with inherited bone marrow failure, due to receive a stem cell transplant.

This clonotype occurred many times. The chain recombines TRBV29-1 with TRBJ2-1, with no clear D. This CDR3 comprises 12 residues. Germline-derived CDR1 and CDR2 are SQVTM and ANQGSEA. The CDR3 DNA reads TGCGCTTGGGGTCCTACCTACAATGAGCAGTTCTTC. Protein sequence: CAWGPTYNEQFF.

This clonotype came up many times. The rearrangement joins TRBV4-3 to TRBJ1-5, with 11 bases aligning to TRBD1. The CDR3 has 16 residues. J gave up 6 bases and V 1 base, and 5 bases lay outside the gene matches. The germline V gene encodes CDR1 LGHNA and CDR2 YSLEER. As DNA, the CDR3 is TGCGCCAGCAGCCAAGGTGTCGGACAGGGGGCTCAGCCCCAGCATTTT. Its protein product is CASSQGVGQGAQPQHF.

This clonotype has ten or more counts. The chain is built from TRBV2 and TRBJ1-1; 9 nucleotides line up with TRBD1. Germline V lookup: CDR1 SNHLY, CDR2 FYNNEI. V was clipped by 6 bases and J by 1 base; unmatched bases: 6. There are 15 residues in the CDR3. Here the CDR3 reads CASRPEGQGNTEAFF. For the CDR3, the DNA is TGTGCCAGCAGGCCTGAGGGACAGGGGAACACTGAAGCTTTCTTT.

Ten or more counts support this clonotype. The rearrangement joins TRBV6-1 to TRBJ1-2; D may be TRBD1 (5 bases). The CDR3 consists of 15 residues. Germline V gene sequence: CDR1 MNHNS, CDR2 SASEGT. Trimming cost V 6 bases and J 1 base, with 15 bases left between them. The CDR3 sequence: CASRESGANNYGYTF. The CDR3 DNA reads TGTGCCAGCAGAGAATCCGGGGCGAATAACTATGGCTACACCTTC.

This clonotype has ten or more counts. The chain is built from TRBV6-5 and TRBJ2-2; D might be TRBD2 (5 bases). The V end was cut by 6 bases, the J end by 4 bases, with 15 bases between. The CDR3 runs to 15 residues. Germline loops: CDR1 MNHEY, CDR2 SVGAGI. CDR3 DNA: TGTGCCAGCAGCCCCGGTGGAGAGGGCACCGGGGAGCTGTTTTTT. It encodes CASSPGGEGTGELFF.

This clonotype was seen at least ten times. V is TRBV29-1 and J is TRBJ2-5; 7 bases match TRBD2. V shed 4 bases and J 4 bases; nucleotides not matched to a gene: 6. Germline lookup yields CDR1 SQVTM and CDR2 ANQGSEA. The CDR3 runs to 13 residues. CDR3 sequence (DNA): TGCAGCGTTGGGGAGGGGTTAGGAGAGACCCAGTACTTC. It translates to CSVGEGLGETQYF. Variable domain in full (rest from reference TRBV29-1 and TRBJ2-5): SAVISQKPSRDICQRGTSLTIQCQVDSQVTMMFWYRQQPGQSLTLIATANQGSEATYESGFVIDKFPISRPNLTFSTLTVSNMSPEDSSIYLCSVGEGLGETQYFGPGTRLLVL.

This clonotype has at least ten counts. The chain links TRBV24-1 to TRBJ2-1; TRBD2 is a possible D gene (6 bases). This CDR3 comprises 13 residues. The germline V gene has CDR1 KGHDR and CDR2 SFDVKD. V lost 5 bases, J lost 10 bases, and 14 bases lay in between. The CDR3 nucleotides are TGTGCCACCAGTGTCATAACGGGAGAGGAGCAGTTCTTC. It specifies CATSVITGEEQFF.

This clonotype was detected a few times. The rearrangement links TRBV7-2 to TRBJ1-6; D might be TRBD1 (6 bases). There are 14 residues in the CDR3. The V end lost 3 bases, the J end lost 9 bases, and 12 bases lay between the germline ends. The germline gives CDR1 SGHTA, CDR2 FQGNSA. The CDR3 coding sequence is TGTGCCAGCAGCTTCAGGGGCGATCGTTCACCCCTCCACTTT. Protein product: CASSFRGDRSPLHF.

J is TRBJ2-5 and V is TRBV7-9; 10 bases agree with TRBD2. The CDR3 loop spans 17 amino acids. Per germline, CDR1 SEHNR and CDR2 FQNEAQ (reference sequence). After removal of 3 bases from V and 4 bases from J, the junction contained 11 bases not matched to a gene. Here the CDR3 reads CASSFPVSGRKVETQYF. CDR3 bases: TGTGCCAGCAGCTTCCCGGTTAGCGGGAGGAAGGTAGAGACCCAGTACTTC.

This clonotype was observed many times. This sequence joins TRBV28 and TRBJ2-1; 8 bases are a match to TRBD1. The V gene end was trimmed by 7 bases and the J gene end by 9 bases; junction bases not matched to a gene: 8. Germline CDR1 and CDR2: MDHEN and SYDVKM. CDR3 length: 13 residues. The CDR3 loop reads CASKSTGAAEQFF. The CDR3 DNA sequence: TGTGCCAGCAAATCGACAGGGGCCGCTGAGCAGTTCTTC.

This clonotype was observed at least ten times. V is TRBV11-3 and J is TRBJ2-2; 7 bases match TRBD1. The CDR3 is 15 residues long. Germline loops: CDR1 SGHNT, CDR2 YENEEA. The V and J ends lost 5 bases and 2 bases, in that order; junction bases with no gene match: 5. The CDR3 is CASSLRQGNTGELFF. The CDR3 nucleotides read TGTGCCAGCAGCCTCCGACAGGGAAACACCGGGGAGCTGTTTTTT.

A note on this clonotype: This clone may be a read error of a much larger clone one base away. The chain employs TRBV20-1 and TRBJ2-1; TRBD2 agrees at 11 bases. Per the germline V gene, CDR1 is DFQATT and CDR2 is SNEGSKA (reference sequence). CDR3 length equals 16 residues. The CDR3 protein is CCATAAGTSGYNEQFF. DNA of the CDR3: TGCTGTGCCACTGCGGCCGGGACTAGCGGTTACAATGAGCAGTTCTTC.

This clonotype was observed many times. The J gene is TRBJ2-7, the V gene TRBV7-8; the match to TRBD1 covers 7 bases. The V and J ends lost 1 base and 4 bases, in that order; junction bases with no gene match: 4. The CDR3 consists of 14 residues. The germline CDR1 and CDR2 sequences are SGHVS and FQNEAQ. CDR3 region: CASSLGEDRYEQYF. As DNA, the CDR3 is TGTGCCAGCAGCTTAGGAGAGGACAGGTACGAGCAGTACTTC.

This clonotype has a count of ten or more. This chain uses TRBV7-9 with TRBJ2-1, with 10 bases identical to TRBD2. Trimming removed 1 base from V and 7 bases from J; junction bases left unmatched: 7. Germline CDR1 and CDR2: SEHNR and FQNEAQ (reference sequence). This CDR3 contains 16 residues. The CDR3 protein is CASSLGWGTSENEQFF. The CDR3 coding sequence is TGTGCCAGCAGCTTAGGGTGGGGGACTAGCGAGAATGAGCAGTTCTTC.

V is TRBV6-2 or TRBV6-3 and J is TRBJ2-5; D might be TRBD1 or TRBD2, each matching 8 bases. This CDR3 has 15 residues. Germline V gene sequence: CDR1 MNHEY, CDR2 SVGEGT. Trimming pared 4 bases from V and 7 bases from J, leaving 19 bases between. The DNA for the CDR3 is TGTGCCAGCAGTTTCGGACAGGGACTAGGAGGGACCCAGTACTTC. Encoded protein: CASSFGQGLGGTQYF.

This clonotype was seen ten or more times. This chain joins TRBV7-9 and TRBJ2-7; possible D gene TRBD1, 5 bases. The CDR3 extends over 14 amino acids. Per germline, CDR1 SEHNR and CDR2 FQNEAQ (reference sequence). V was trimmed by 5 bases and J by 2 bases, leaving 13 bases between them. In DNA, the CDR3 is TGTGCCAGCAGCCCAGGGAAGGAACCCTACGAGCAGTACTTC. This codes for CASSPGKEPYEQYF.

This clonotype has at least ten counts. This chain uses TRBV20-1 with TRBJ1-4; maybe TRBD1 (5 bases). Germline CDR1 and CDR2: DFQATT and SNEGSKA (reference sequence). V was trimmed by 1 base and J by 6 bases, leaving 9 bases between them. The CDR3 consists of 13 residues. The chain's CDR3 is CSARGGPDEKLFF. DNA of the CDR3: TGCAGTGCTAGAGGGGGCCCGGATGAAAAACTGTTTTTT.

This clonotype was recorded many times. The chain recombines TRBV5-1 with TRBJ1-6, with TRBD1 matching over 8 bases. CDR1 is SGHRS, CDR2 YFSETQ, per germline. This CDR3 is built from 15 residues. V trimming: 3 bases; J trimming: 10 bases; junction bases outside the gene matches: 9. CDR3 residues: CASSWTTGVESPLHF. The DNA for the CDR3 is TGCGCCAGCAGCTGGACGACAGGGGTGGAATCACCCCTCCACTTT.

This clonotype was counted ten times or more. The genes are TRBV4-3 and TRBJ2-3; TRBD2 matches at 9 bases. The CDR3 runs to 15 residues. V was clipped by 1 base and J by 1 base; unmatched bases: 0. CDR1 and CDR2 from the germline V gene are LGHNA and YSLEER. The CDR3 reads CASSQGLAGTDTQYF. The DNA of the CDR3 is TGCGCCAGCAGCCAAGGACTAGCGGGCACAGATACGCAGTATTTT.

This clonotype has a count of ten or more. The chain is built from TRBV7-8 and TRBJ2-3, with a tentative D call TRBD2 (6 bases). Trimming pared 5 bases from V and 5 bases from J, leaving 20 bases between. CDR3 length: 16 amino acids. The V gene's germline CDR1 is SGHVS and CDR2 FQNEAQ. The CDR3 here is CASSQGTGAAGDTQYF. CDR3 bases: TGTGCCAGCAGCCAGGGAACGGGAGCGGCGGGAGATACGCAGTATTTT.

This clonotype was seen many times. The chain combines TRBV5-6 with TRBJ2-3; D call uncertain. CDR3 length: 16 residues. Deletions cut 3 bases from V and 2 bases from J, with 16 bases between. CDR1 is SGHDT and CDR2 is YYEEEE in the germline V gene. CDR3 protein: CASSWPQRSNTDTQYF. In DNA, the CDR3 is TGTGCCAGCAGCTGGCCCCAGCGTTCCAACACAGATACGCAGTATTTT.

This clonotype was detected ten times or more. The chain is built from TRBV27 and TRBJ2-6; a weak D match, TRBD1 (6 bases). The ends were cut back, 4 bases at V and 0 bases at J, with 7 bases in the middle. There are 15 residues in the CDR3. CDR1 is MNHEY and CDR2 is SMNVEV in the germline V gene (reference sequence). CDR3 sequence (DNA): TGTGCCAGCAGTTCCAGGGGCTCTGGGGCCAACGTCCTGACTTTC. Amino acid sequence: CASSSRGSGANVLTF.

This sequence joins TRBV10-2 and TRBJ2-7, with D possibly called TRBD1 or TRBD2 (5 bases each). CDR1 and CDR2 (germline): WSHSY, SAAADI. V was cut by 4 bases and J by 0 bases, with 13 bases left in between. The CDR3 consists of 15 residues. The CDR3 region has the DNA TGCGCCAGCAGTGGTCGGGGCGGCTACTCCTACGAGCAGTACTTC. Encoded protein: CASSGRGGYSYEQYF.

The genes are TRBV29-1 and TRBJ2-1; D assignment may be TRBD1 or TRBD2 (5 bases each). Per the germline V gene, CDR1 is SQVTM and CDR2 is ANQGSEA. The CDR3 length is 15 residues. V gave up 8 bases and J gave up 0 bases, with 17 bases separating them. As DNA, the CDR3 is TGCAGCTCCTTGAGGGGAGTTAGCTCCTACAATGAGCAGTTCTTC. This sequence encodes CSSLRGVSSYNEQFF.